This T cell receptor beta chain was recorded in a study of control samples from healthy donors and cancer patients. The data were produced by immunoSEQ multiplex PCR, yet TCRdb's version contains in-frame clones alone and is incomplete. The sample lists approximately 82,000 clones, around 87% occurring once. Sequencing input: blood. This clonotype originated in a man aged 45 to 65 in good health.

This CDR3 is CASSLFGTGISGELFF. The CDR3 nucleotides read TGTGCCAGCAGCTTATTCGGGACAGGAATTTCGGGGGAGCTGTTTTTT. The V call is TRBV7-6, the J call TRBJ2-2; 8 bases match TRBD1. CDR3 size: 16 residues. After removal of 2 bases from V and 8 bases from J, the junction contained 10 bases not matched to a gene. The germline CDR1 and CDR2 sequences are SGHVS and FNYEAQ. The variable domain in full, with the rest retrieved from reference TRBV7-6 and TRBJ2-2, is GAGVSQSPRYKVTKRGQDVALRCDPISGHVSLYWYRQALGQGPEFLTYFNYEAQQDKSGLPNDRFSAERPEGSISTLTIQRTEQRDSAMYRCASSLFGTGISGELFFGEGSRLTVL.